Here is one T cell receptor beta chain with its context. Assay: immunoSEQ multiplex PCR; the TCRdb copy retains only in-frame clones and omits some. The sample holds 150,000 or so clones, approximately 80% seen once. This specimen belongs to a study of cytotoxic CD8 clonotypes in ibrutinib-treated CLL. This material consisted of PBMCs, taken after 24 months of ibrutinib treatment. This clonotype originated in a human donor with chronic lymphocytic leukemia.

The CDR3 coding sequence is TGTGCCAGCCAGGGTGCTGACAGGGGGTTTTCACCCCTCCACTTT. Translating it yields CASQGADRGFSPLHF. The chain carries TRBV18 and TRBJ1-6; TRBD1 matches 9 bases. V dropped 8 bases and J dropped 9; count of bases not matched to a gene: 11. Germline assignment: CDR1 KGHSH and CDR2 LQKENI. The CDR3 contains 15 residues. Based on the CDR3 plus reference TRBV18 and TRBJ1-6, the full variable domain is NAGVMQNPRHLVRRRGQEARLRCSPMKGHSHVYWYRQLPEEGLKFMVYLQKENIIDESGMPKERFSAEFPKEGPSILRIQQVVRGDSAAYFCASQGADRGFSPLHFGNGTRLTVT.